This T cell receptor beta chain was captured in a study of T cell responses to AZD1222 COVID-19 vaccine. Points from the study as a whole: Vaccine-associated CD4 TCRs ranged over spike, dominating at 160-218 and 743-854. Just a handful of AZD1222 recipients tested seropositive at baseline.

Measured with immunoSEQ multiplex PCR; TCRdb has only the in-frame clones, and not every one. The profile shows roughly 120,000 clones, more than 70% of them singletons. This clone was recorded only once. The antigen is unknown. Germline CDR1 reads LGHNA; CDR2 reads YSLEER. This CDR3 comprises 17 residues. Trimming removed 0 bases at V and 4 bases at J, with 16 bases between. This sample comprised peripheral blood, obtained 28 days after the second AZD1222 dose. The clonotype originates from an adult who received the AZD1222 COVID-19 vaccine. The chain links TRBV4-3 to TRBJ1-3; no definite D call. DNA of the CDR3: TGCGCCAGCAGCCAAGAATGGTCGGGTTTAGGGGGAAACACCATATATTTT. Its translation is CASSQEWSGLGGNTIYF.